One sample yielded the 20 T cell receptor beta chains listed below, sequenced in a study of cytomegalovirus exposure and HLA in healthy donors. TCRdb's table, derived via immunoSEQ multiplex PCR, lists solely in-frame clones and lacks some. The table shows some 150,000 clones, with roughly 89% occurring only once. What was sequenced was PBMCs. These receptors were collected from a woman aged 30 to 39 in good health and CMV-seronegative.

A remark on this clone: This CDR3 is also generated by other DNA sequences in the sample. V gene TRBV9 combines with J gene TRBJ1-1; D not certain. The V gene lost 2 bases and the J gene lost 1 base, with 6 bases spanning the gap. The CDR3 consists of 13 residues. Looked up from germline, CDR1 is SGDLS and CDR2 is YYNGEE. The CDR3 sequence is CASSVGANTEAFF. The CDR3, as DNA: TGTGCCAGCAGCGTGGGAGCGAACACTGAAGCTTTCTTT.

The chain has TRBV19 and TRBJ2-7; tentatively, D is TRBD2 (6 bases). This CDR3 comprises 13 residues. Trimming took off 4 bases at V and 6 bases at J, with 13 bases between the two ends. From germline, CDR1 is LNHDA and CDR2 SQIVND (reference sequence). The DNA for the CDR3 is TGTGCCAGTAGTACCGCGACTAGGCGCGAGCAGTACTTC. It specifies CASSTATRREQYF.

J is TRBJ1-2 and V is TRBV7-6; D is perhaps TRBD1 (5 bases). This CDR3 is built from 15 residues. Trimming cost V 5 bases and J 4 bases, with 17 bases left between them. Germline lookup yields CDR1 SGHVS and CDR2 FNYEAQ. This chain's CDR3 is CASSRSSGGSYGYTF. The CDR3 nucleotides read TGTGCCAGCAGCCGTAGTTCGGGGGGGTCCTATGGCTACACCTTC.

The chain employs TRBV2 and TRBJ1-6, with a tentative D call TRBD1 (6 bases). The CDR3 has 14 residues. The V gene's germline CDR1 is SNHLY and CDR2 FYNNEI. Between the trimmed V and J ends, which lost 2 bases and 9 bases, there was a span of 11 bases. CDR3 DNA sequence: TGTGCCAGCAGTGAATGGGACAATCGTTCACCCCTCCACTTT. It codes for CASSEWDNRSPLHF.

The chain has TRBV2 and TRBJ1-1; 10 bases are shared with TRBD1. V lost 9 bases to trimming and J lost 6 bases; unmatched junction nucleotides: 4. This CDR3 spans 12 amino acids. In germline, CDR1 is SNHLY, CDR2 FYNNEI. The CDR3, as DNA: TGTGCCAGGGGGACAGGGGAGTCTGAAGCTTTCTTT. It encodes CARGTGESEAFF. The full variable domain, in which reference TRBV2 and TRBJ1-1 provide the parts outside the CDR3, is EPEVTQTPSHQVTQMGQEVILRCVPISNHLYFYWYRQILGQKVEFLVSFYNNEISEKSEIFDDQFSVERPDGSNFTLKIRSTKLEDSAMYFCARGTGESEAFFGQGTRLTVV.

The chain joins TRBV4-1 to TRBJ1-2, with D tentatively TRBD1 (5 bases). The V end lost 0 bases, the J end lost 1 base, and 12 bases lay between the germline ends. The CDR3 has 16 amino acids. Germline CDR1 is MGHRA and CDR2 is YSYEKL. The CDR3 nucleotides read TGCGCCAGCAGCCAAGATCCGACAGATATTAACTATGGCTACACCTTC. Its protein is CASSQDPTDINYGYTF.

The chain joins TRBV4-2 to TRBJ2-5, with a weak D call TRBD2 (6 bases). The CDR3 sequence is 17 residues long. CDR1 is LGHNA and CDR2 is YNFKEQ in the germline V gene. V gave up 0 bases and J gave up 0 bases, with 14 bases separating them. CDR3 nucleotide sequence: TGTGCCAGCAGCCAAGATTCGGGACTGAGGTACCAAGAGACCCAGTACTTC. Protein: CASSQDSGLRYQETQYF.

The rearrangement uses TRBV11-2 and TRBJ1-1; TRBD1 agrees at 9 bases. The CDR3 has 15 amino acids. CDR1 and CDR2 (germline): SGHAT, FQNNGV. Germline trimming cut 5 bases from V and 3 bases from J; bases unmatched to any gene: 7. The CDR3 spells CASSPGTGKDTEAFF. The CDR3 DNA is TGTGCCAGCAGCCCAGGGACAGGGAAAGACACTGAAGCTTTCTTT.

The gene calls are TRBV7-6 and TRBJ1-1; D remains ambiguous. CDR3 length equals 12 residues. Germline V CDR1 and CDR2: SGHVS, FNYEAQ. V shed 5 bases and J shed 4 bases, with 8 bases lying between them. The CDR3 reads CASSPIGTEAFF. The DNA of the CDR3 is TGTGCCAGCAGCCCCATCGGCACTGAAGCTTTCTTT.

J is TRBJ2-2 and V is TRBV2, with D maybe TRBD1 (5 bases). V dropped 8 bases and J dropped 1 base, with 11 bases sitting between them. Germline V CDR1 and CDR2: SNHLY, FYNNEI. The CDR3 length is 14 residues. The DNA for the CDR3 is TGTGCCAGCCTGGGGCAGCTGAACACCGGGGAGCTGTTTTTT. This translates into CASLGQLNTGELFF.

This rearrangement joins TRBV6-5 to TRBJ2-4; D gene unclear. V shed 1 base and J shed 11 bases, with 6 bases lying between them. Germline V gives CDR1 MNHEY, CDR2 SVGAGI. This CDR3 region has 11 residues. The CDR3 sequence: CASSYLSVQYF. The CDR3 DNA is TGTGCCAGCAGTTACTTGTCAGTTCAGTACTTC.

This sequence joins TRBV2 and TRBJ1-2, with TRBD1 matching 9 bases. V dropped 2 bases and J dropped 5; count of bases not matched to a gene: 6. The CDR3 has 15 amino acids. Germline V CDR1 and CDR2: SNHLY, FYNNEI. The DNA of the CDR3 is TGTGCCAGCAGTGAACGCCCGGGACAGGGTTATGGCTACACCTTC. This encodes CASSERPGQGYGYTF. The whole variable domain, filled in from reference TRBV2 and TRBJ1-2, reads EPEVTQTPSHQVTQMGQEVILRCVPISNHLYFYWYRQILGQKVEFLVSFYNNEISEKSEIFDDQFSVERPDGSNFTLKIRSTKLEDSAMYFCASSERPGQGYGYTFGSGTRLTVV.

The V gene is TRBV4-1, the J gene TRBJ2-3; 8 positions match TRBD2. The CDR3 runs 16 residues. Germline CDR1 reads MGHRA; CDR2 reads YSYEKL. V shed 0 bases and J 7 bases; nucleotides not matched to a gene: 9. CDR3 amino acids: CASSQDAGGGLNTQYF. The CDR3 DNA sequence: TGCGCCAGCAGCCAAGACGCGGGGGGCGGATTAAATACGCAGTATTTT.

V and J are TRBV5-6 and TRBJ2-5, with D tentatively TRBD1 (6 bases). Per the germline V gene, CDR1 is SGHDT and CDR2 is YYEEEE. This CDR3 is built from 14 residues. The germline V and J ends were trimmed by 4 bases and 5 bases, with 15 bases remaining between them. CDR3 loop: CASSPVGAWETQYF. The CDR3 bases are TGTGCCAGCAGCCCGGTGGGGGCTTGGGAGACCCAGTACTTC.

The V gene is TRBV6-6, the J gene TRBJ2-3, with D tentatively TRBD2 (7 bases). Germline values: CDR1 MNHNY, CDR2 SVGAGI (reference sequence). This CDR3 contains 14 residues. Trimming removed 10 bases from V and 1 base from J, with 15 bases in between. DNA for the CDR3: TGTGCCACAGTGCGGGGGCCGCGCACAGATACGCAGTATTTT. Protein product: CATVRGPRTDTQYF.

The chain has TRBV7-9 and TRBJ1-2, with a possible D match to TRBD1 (6 bases). Looked up from germline, CDR1 is SEHNR and CDR2 is FQNEAQ (reference sequence). V lost 2 bases and J 8 bases, leaving 12 bases between the germline ends. The CDR3 contains 13 residues. The CDR3 sequence: CASSLQGPTGYTF. CDR3 DNA sequence: TGTGCCAGCAGCTTACAGGGGCCGACCGGCTACACCTTC.

The rearrangement uses TRBV5-1 and TRBJ2-6; D unresolved. V was pared by 6 bases and J by 0 bases, with 10 bases between. Germline V gene data show CDR1 as SGHRS and CDR2 as YFSETQ. The CDR3 consists of 15 residues. The CDR3 region is CASTPVVSGANVLTF. The CDR3 region has the DNA TGCGCCAGCACCCCGGTGGTCTCTGGGGCCAACGTCCTGACTTTC.

This clone has just one count. The chain couples TRBV5-1 to TRBJ1-3; tentatively, D is TRBD1 (6 bases). V was cut by 0 bases and J by 0 bases, with 10 bases left in between. The CDR3 loop spans 16 amino acids. Germline V gene sequence: CDR1 SGHRS, CDR2 YFSETQ. The CDR3 protein is CASSLGRTDSGNTIYF. CDR3 sequence (DNA): TGCGCCAGCAGCTTGGGAAGGACAGACTCTGGAAACACCATATATTTT.

This clone was detected once. This chain joins TRBV19 and TRBJ2-3; possibly TRBD1 for D (6 bases). V was clipped by 0 bases and J by 1 base, with 8 bases between them. The CDR3 is 15 residues long. Germline V lookup: CDR1 LNHDA, CDR2 SQIVND (reference sequence). In DNA, the CDR3 is TGTGCCAGTAGTATAGACCAGGGGCGCACAGATACGCAGTATTTT. It is translated as CASSIDQGRTDTQYF.

This clone has a single count. V is TRBV6-6 and J is TRBJ2-1; TRBD2 matches at 9 bases. The CDR3 runs to 16 residues. From germline, CDR1 is MNHNY and CDR2 SVGAGI (reference sequence). V dropped 7 bases and J dropped 4; count of bases not matched to a gene: 11. In DNA, the CDR3 is TGTGCCAGCACGATTAAAAGCGGGAGGACTTACAATGAGCAGTTCTTC. It yields the protein CASTIKSGRTYNEQFF.